These 6 T cell receptor beta chains originate from one sample sequenced in a study of T cell changes during pregnancy in multiple sclerosis. The assay was immunoSEQ multiplex PCR, and TCRdb's table has in-frame clones only and misses some. The data contain more than 70,000 clones, around 93% of them singletons. The sequences come from peripheral blood, collected in the second trimester of pregnancy. Every receptor here comes from a female donor with multiple sclerosis, enrolled in a pregnancy study.

This chain joins TRBV6-1 and TRBJ2-5; TRBD2 agrees at 7 bases. V was pared by 8 bases and J by 1 base, with 4 bases of the junction left unmatched. The germline V gene has CDR1 MNHNS and CDR2 SASEGT. This CDR3 is 13 amino acids long. CDR3 sequence reads: CASSASGQETQYF. CDR3 nucleotides: TGTGCCAGCTCGGCTAGCGGCCAAGAGACCCAGTACTTC.

The chain links TRBV30 to TRBJ2-5; 10 bases are a match to TRBD2. V trimming: 0 bases; J trimming: 4 bases; junction bases outside the gene matches: 5. CDR3 length: 15 amino acids. Germline V CDR1 and CDR2: GTSNPN, SVGIG (reference sequence). The CDR3 reads CAWSVGAGGRETQYF. The CDR3 DNA reads TGTGCCTGGAGTGTGGGAGCGGGGGGGCGAGAGACCCAGTACTTC.

The chain uses TRBV5-1 and TRBJ2-3; D possibly corresponds to TRBD1 (7 bases). V lost 4 bases and J 4 bases, leaving 16 bases between the germline ends. This CDR3 comprises 15 residues. The germline gives CDR1 SGHRS, CDR2 YFSETQ. The CDR3: CASSPGGSGADTQYF. The CDR3 bases are TGCGCCAGCAGCCCAGGGGGGTCAGGCGCAGATACGCAGTATTTT.

This clone came up once. The chain couples TRBV19 to TRBJ1-4; 9 positions match TRBD1. The CDR3 length is 15 residues. The V gene's germline CDR1 is LNHDA and CDR2 SQIVND (reference sequence). The V gene end was trimmed by 3 bases and the J gene end by 6 bases; junction bases not matched to a gene: 5. This chain's CDR3 is CASSIRQGDDEKLFF. CDR3 coding DNA: TGTGCCAGTAGTATCCGACAGGGGGATGATGAAAAACTGTTTTTT.

The rearrangement joins TRBV19 to TRBJ2-3; weak D call: TRBD1 (5 bases). Per the germline V gene, CDR1 is LNHDA and CDR2 is SQIVND (reference sequence). Trimming took 7 bases from V and 3 from J, leaving 11 bases between them. CDR3 length: 13 residues. The CDR3 region has the DNA TGTGCCAGTATGGGGCTTTCTACAGATACGCAGTATTTT. Translating it yields CASMGLSTDTQYF.

This chain joins TRBV7-9 and TRBJ2-7, with D possibly TRBD1 on 5 matching bases. The CDR3 runs to 12 residues. Germline CDR1 SEHNR, CDR2 FQNEAQ (reference sequence). V lost 3 bases to trimming and J lost 6 bases, with 9 bases between them. As DNA, the CDR3 is TGTGCCAGCAGCTTTCAGGGCGCCGAGCAGTACTTC. Translation: CASSFQGAEQYF.